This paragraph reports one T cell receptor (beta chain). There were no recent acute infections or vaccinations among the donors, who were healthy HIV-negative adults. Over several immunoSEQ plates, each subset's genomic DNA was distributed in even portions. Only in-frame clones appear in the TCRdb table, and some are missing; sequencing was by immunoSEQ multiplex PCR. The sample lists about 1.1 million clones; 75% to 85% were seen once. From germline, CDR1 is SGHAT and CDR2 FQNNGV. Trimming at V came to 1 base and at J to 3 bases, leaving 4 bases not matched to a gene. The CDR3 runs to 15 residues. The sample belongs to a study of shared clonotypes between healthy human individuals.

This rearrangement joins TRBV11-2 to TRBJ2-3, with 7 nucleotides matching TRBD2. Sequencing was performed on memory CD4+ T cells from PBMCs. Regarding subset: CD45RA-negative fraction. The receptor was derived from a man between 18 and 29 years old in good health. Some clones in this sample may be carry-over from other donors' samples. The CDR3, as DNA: TGTGCCAGCAGCTTAGGCGGGAGTAAGACAGATACGCAGTATTTT. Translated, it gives CASSLGGSKTDTQYF.